The T cell receptor (beta chain) under discussion was sequenced for a study of shared clonotypes between healthy human individuals. Looking at the study overall: CD4 naive and memory got three plates each, CD8 naive two, CD8 memory one.

The naive CD8 population came from CD45RO-negative cells selected for CCR7, without terminally differentiated effector memory CD45RA+ cells. CDR1 and CDR2 (germline): SGDLS, YYNGEE. The CDR3 consists of 14 residues. The germline V and J ends were trimmed by 1 base and 4 bases, with 12 bases remaining between them. Some clones are missing from TCRdb's copy, which holds only in-frame ones; the method was immunoSEQ multiplex PCR. The table lists some 2.1 million clones, approximately 94% of them singletons. The sequence came from a man aged 18 to 30 in good health. Sequenced input: naive CD8+ T cells sorted from blood. The chain has TRBV9 and TRBJ2-7; D may match TRBD1 or TRBD2 (5 bases each). The CDR3 is CASSVSPGRYEQYF. The CDR3 DNA reads as TGTGCCAGCAGCGTATCTCCGGGGCGGTACGAGCAGTACTTC.